This entry describes one T cell receptor beta chain. Its antigen is unknown. This entry belongs to a study of CXCR3-negative and CXCR3-positive naive CD8 T cells. General observations from the study: Both naive subsets showed comparably high diversity, and memory CD8+ cells showed much lower diversity.

There are 15 residues in the CDR3. Germline V gene data show CDR1 as MDHEN and CDR2 as SYDVKM. The study made its TRB cDNA libraries by 5' RACE, adding UMI labels. TCRdb reprocessed the 5' RACE reads and reports one entry per CDR3 protein, with no DNA. Here the sample table reports 55,000 to 70,000 distinct CDR3 sequences. The chain recombines TRBV28 with TRBJ2-5. Material for sequencing was memory CD8+ T cells from blood. This sequence was found in a human donor in good health. Some clones in this sample may be carry-over from other donors' samples. The CDR3 reads CASSGVGLWQETQYF.